One and the same sample provided the 20 T cell receptor beta chains below, sequenced in a study of T cell responses to AZD1222 COVID-19 vaccine. Assay: immunoSEQ multiplex PCR; the TCRdb copy retains only in-frame clones and omits some. The data contain 130,000 to 150,000 clones, about nine tenths of them singletons. The sample in question was peripheral blood, obtained on day 0 of AZD1222 vaccination. These receptors came from an adult in good health.

The chain couples TRBV9 to TRBJ1-1; 11 bases fit TRBD1. This CDR3 comprises 14 residues. With 4 bases clipped from V and 4 bases from J, the junction kept 3 bases outside the gene matches. Germline-derived CDR1 and CDR2 are SGDLS and YYNGEE. The chain's CDR3 is CASSTGTGGTEAFF. CDR3 coding DNA: TGTGCCAGCAGCACGGGGACAGGGGGCACTGAAGCTTTCTTT.

The J gene is TRBJ1-1, the V gene TRBV11-3, with 9 bases that match TRBD1. Per the germline V gene, CDR1 is SGHNT and CDR2 is YENEEA. The CDR3 has 14 amino acids. Losses at the gene ends were 5 bases for V and 1 base for J; bases not matched to a gene: 2. In DNA, the CDR3 is TGTGCCAGCAGCACGGGACAGGGGAACACTGAAGCTTTCTTT. It codes for CASSTGQGNTEAFF.

J is TRBJ1-5 and V is TRBV6-2 or TRBV6-3, with a tentative D call TRBD1 (6 bases). CDR3 length: 14 amino acids. Germline lookup yields CDR1 MNHEY and CDR2 SVGEGT. With 0 bases removed from V and 8 bases from J, the gap between germline ends came to 11 bases. This CDR3 reads CASSYSRGGKPQHF. In DNA, the CDR3 is TGTGCCAGCAGTTACTCGAGAGGGGGAAAGCCCCAGCATTTT.

This chain connects TRBV28 to TRBJ1-6; D remains unclear. The germline V gene encodes CDR1 MDHEN and CDR2 SYDVKM. This CDR3 has 11 amino acids. The V gene lost 5 bases and the J gene lost 13 bases, with 9 bases spanning the gap. CDR3 region: CASSRGEPLHF. In DNA form, the CDR3 reads TGTGCCAGCAGTCGGGGTGAGCCCCTCCACTTT. The full variable domain, its missing parts supplied by reference TRBV28 and TRBJ1-6, is DVKVTQSSRYLVKRTGEKVFLECVQDMDHENMFWYRQDPGLGLRLIYFSYDVKMKEKGDIPEGYSVSREKKERFSLILESASTNQTSMYLCASSRGEPLHFGNGTRLTVT.

This rearrangement joins TRBV19 to TRBJ1-5; D not resolved. The CDR3 runs to 13 residues. Germline V gene lookup returns CDR1 LNHDA and CDR2 SQIVND (reference sequence). Trimming pared 3 bases from V and 1 base from J, leaving 4 bases between. The CDR3: CASSMDSNQPQHF. The CDR3 DNA reads as TGTGCCAGTAGTATGGACAGCAATCAGCCCCAGCATTTT.

This clone was seen at least ten times. V usage is TRBV28 and J usage is TRBJ2-3; D is unclear. The CDR3 extends over 15 amino acids. The V and J ends lost 2 bases and 0 bases respectively, with 9 bases between them. Germline V gene sequence: CDR1 MDHEN, CDR2 SYDVKM. For the CDR3, the DNA is TGTGCCAGCAGTTTAAGGGATGTGAGCACAGATACGCAGTATTTT. Translating gives CASSLRDVSTDTQYF.

This rearrangement joins TRBV7-2 to TRBJ1-2; 10 bases fit TRBD1. This CDR3 region has 15 residues. Germline loops: CDR1 SGHTA, CDR2 FQGNSA. The V gene end was trimmed by 0 bases and the J gene end by 7 bases; junction bases not matched to a gene: 5. The CDR3, as DNA: TGTGCCAGCAGCTTAGCTGACAGGGGGCTAGGTGGCTACACCTTC. Its protein is CASSLADRGLGGYTF.

This clone was counted only a few times. A read error may produce the germline difference seen at one junction end. This chain connects TRBV7-9 to TRBJ2-5; D is unresolved. This CDR3 has 13 residues. Looked up from germline, CDR1 is SEHNR and CDR2 is FQNEAQ (reference sequence). CDR3 loop: CASSLARREAQYF. The CDR3 coding sequence is TGTGCCAGCAGCTTAGCAAGAAGAGAGGCCCAGTACTTC.

This clone was seen only a few times. The V call is TRBV20-1, the J call TRBJ2-7; D gene uncertain. This CDR3 comprises 13 residues. The germline CDR1 and CDR2 sequences are DFQATT and SNEGSKA (reference sequence). Between the trimmed V and J ends, which lost 3 bases and 7 bases, there was a span of 16 bases. CDR3 residues: CSASIATGGEQYF. In nucleotides, the CDR3 is TGCAGTGCTAGTATAGCCACCGGCGGTGAGCAGTACTTC.

A remark on this clone: This CDR3 is also generated by other DNA sequences in the sample. V is TRBV19 and J is TRBJ1-1; unclear D gene. The germline V gene has CDR1 LNHDA and CDR2 SQIVND (reference sequence). CDR3 length: 11 amino acids. Deletions cut 6 bases from V and 2 bases from J, with 4 bases between. The DNA of the CDR3 is TGTGCCAGTAGCTCCAACACTGAAGCTTTCTTT. Translating it yields CASSSNTEAFF.

This rearrangement joins TRBV27 to TRBJ2-5; the D gene is possibly TRBD1 (5 bases). This CDR3 contains 15 residues. Trimming shortened V by 7 bases and J by 2 bases, and 17 bases separated the two germline ends. Germline CDR1 and CDR2: MNHEY and SMNVEV (reference sequence). The CDR3 reads CASKARALAQETQYF. The DNA for the CDR3 is TGTGCCAGCAAGGCCAGGGCCCTCGCTCAAGAGACCCAGTACTTC.

The rearrangement joins TRBV6-2 or TRBV6-3 to TRBJ1-1; 11 bases agree with TRBD1. The junction had 19 bases not matched to a gene; V was cut back by 3 bases and J by 1 base. The germline V gene has CDR1 MNHEY and CDR2 SVGEGT. CDR3 length equals 21 residues. The CDR3 DNA reads TGTGCCAGCAGTTATCCCCGAAACCTAGGACAGGGGGCTTTACGGAACACTGAAGCTTTCTTT. Protein product: CASSYPRNLGQGALRNTEAFF.

This chain uses TRBV6-1 with TRBJ1-2; no clear D gene. From germline, CDR1 is MNHNS and CDR2 SASEGT. Trimming took off 0 bases at V and 1 base at J, with 15 bases between the two ends. The CDR3 length is 17 residues. The CDR3 region has the DNA TGTGCCAGCAGTGAAGCCTTAGGTCAGGCCTTTAACTATGGCTACACCTTC. Encoded protein: CASSEALGQAFNYGYTF.

The rearrangement links TRBV5-5 to TRBJ1-5, with no clear D. Germline V CDR1 and CDR2: SGHKS, YYEKEE (reference sequence). V lost 1 base and J 14 bases, leaving 16 bases between the germline ends. The CDR3 is made up of 13 amino acids. The CDR3 loop reads CASSLNTGLSEHF. The CDR3 coding sequence is TGTGCCAGCAGCTTGAACACCGGGCTCTCCGAGCATTTT.

The J gene is TRBJ2-7, the V gene TRBV6-5; 7 bases align to TRBD2. The length of the CDR3 is 15 residues. Germline values: CDR1 MNHEY, CDR2 SVGAGI. Trimming at V came to 6 bases and at J to 2 bases, leaving 10 bases not matched to a gene. The CDR3 sequence: CASSPGLETAYEQYF. The CDR3 DNA reads as TGTGCCAGCAGCCCCGGACTAGAAACTGCCTACGAGCAGTACTTC.

The rearrangement joins TRBV9 to TRBJ2-1; weak D call: TRBD1 (6 bases). CDR3 length: 15 residues. V was clipped by 5 bases and J by 4 bases, with 16 bases between them. The germline gives CDR1 SGDLS, CDR2 YYNGEE. CDR3 nucleotides: TGTGCCAGCAGACAGGCGACAGGTCCTTACAATGAGCAGTTCTTC. The encoded protein is CASRQATGPYNEQFF.

This chain joins TRBV7-8 and TRBJ2-1; D unclear. The germline V gene has CDR1 SGHVS and CDR2 FQNEAQ. The CDR3 spans 16 residues. V lost 3 bases and J 0 bases, leaving 12 bases between the germline ends. The CDR3 DNA is TGTGCCAGCAGCTTCCCGCTTCAGAGCTCCTACAATGAGCAGTTCTTC. Translating it yields CASSFPLQSSYNEQFF.

The gene calls are TRBV5-4 and TRBJ2-5; perhaps TRBD2 as D (6 bases). The germline V and J ends were trimmed by 3 bases and 5 bases, with 20 bases remaining between them. The CDR3 is made up of 16 amino acids. The germline V gene has CDR1 SGHNT and CDR2 YYREEE (reference sequence). The CDR3 reads CASSSPPPGVTETQYF. The CDR3 bases are TGTGCCAGCAGCTCCCCCCCTCCGGGAGTAACGGAGACCCAGTACTTC.

This clone was recorded once. This rearrangement joins TRBV29-1 to TRBJ2-5; TRBD1 is a possible D gene (5 bases). This CDR3 region has 13 residues. Trimming pared 4 bases from V and 2 bases from J, leaving 11 bases between. Germline CDR1 and CDR2: SQVTM and ANQGSEA. The chain's CDR3 is CSVVMTDQETQYF. The CDR3 coding sequence is TGCAGCGTTGTTATGACAGATCAAGAGACCCAGTACTTC.

The CDR3 coding sequence is TGTGCCAGTAGTGAAGACAGGGGGAACACTGAAGCTTTCTTT. Translated, it gives CASSEDRGNTEAFF. The V and J genes are TRBV19 and TRBJ1-1, with 8 bases lining up with TRBD1. The germline V gene has CDR1 LNHDA and CDR2 SQIVND (reference sequence). The CDR3 sequence is 14 residues long. V dropped 5 bases and J dropped 1; count of bases not matched to a gene: 3.